This T cell receptor beta chain emerged from a study of blood T cell repertoires in COVID-19. The method was immunoSEQ multiplex PCR; TCRdb's version includes in-frame clones alone and lacks a portion of them. The profile covers about 200,000 clones, with around 81% appearing a single time and about 7.7% taken by the ten largest. This clone was detected a few times. The clonotype originates from a woman aged 40 to 50 with acute COVID-19. Sequencing was carried out using PBMCs or T cells enriched from blood (not recorded which).

In DNA, the CDR3 is TGTGCCAGCAGCTTATCTGGCGGGTTAGCGGGAGGTGAGCAGTTCTTC. This encodes CASSLSGGLAGGEQFF. The genes are TRBV7-2 and TRBJ2-1, with TRBD2 identical over 10 bases. Germline V gene sequence: CDR1 SGHTA, CDR2 FQGNSA. This CDR3 contains 16 residues. V shed 2 bases and J 9 bases; nucleotides not matched to a gene: 10.